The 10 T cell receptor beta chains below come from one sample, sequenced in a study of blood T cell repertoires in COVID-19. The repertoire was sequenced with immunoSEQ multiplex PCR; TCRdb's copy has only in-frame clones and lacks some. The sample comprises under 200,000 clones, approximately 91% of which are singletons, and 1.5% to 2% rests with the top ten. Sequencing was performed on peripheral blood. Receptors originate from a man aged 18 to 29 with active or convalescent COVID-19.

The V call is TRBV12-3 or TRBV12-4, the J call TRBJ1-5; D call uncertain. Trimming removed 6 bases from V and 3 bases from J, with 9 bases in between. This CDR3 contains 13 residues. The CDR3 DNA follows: TGTGCCAGCAGCCCCATCATCAATCAGCCCCAGCATTTT. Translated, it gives CASSPIINQPQHF.

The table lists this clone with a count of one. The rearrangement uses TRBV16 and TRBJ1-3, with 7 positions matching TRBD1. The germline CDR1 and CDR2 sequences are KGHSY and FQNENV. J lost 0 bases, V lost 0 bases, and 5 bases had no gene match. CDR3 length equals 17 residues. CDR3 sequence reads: CASSQSTGPNSGNTIYF. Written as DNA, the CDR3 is TGTGCCAGCAGCCAATCGACAGGGCCAAACTCTGGAAACACCATATATTTT.

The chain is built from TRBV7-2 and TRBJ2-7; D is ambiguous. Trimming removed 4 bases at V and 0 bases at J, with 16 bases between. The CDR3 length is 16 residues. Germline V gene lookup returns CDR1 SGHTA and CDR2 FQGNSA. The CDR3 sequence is CASSSLLRPPSYEQYF. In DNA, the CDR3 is TGTGCCAGCAGCTCGTTACTACGGCCCCCCTCCTACGAGCAGTACTTC.

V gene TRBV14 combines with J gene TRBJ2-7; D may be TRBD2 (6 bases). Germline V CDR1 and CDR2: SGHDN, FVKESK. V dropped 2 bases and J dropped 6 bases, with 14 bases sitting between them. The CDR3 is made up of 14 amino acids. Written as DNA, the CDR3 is TGTGCCAGCAGCCAAACCCGACGGGGGTCCGAGCAGTACTTC. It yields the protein CASSQTRRGSEQYF.

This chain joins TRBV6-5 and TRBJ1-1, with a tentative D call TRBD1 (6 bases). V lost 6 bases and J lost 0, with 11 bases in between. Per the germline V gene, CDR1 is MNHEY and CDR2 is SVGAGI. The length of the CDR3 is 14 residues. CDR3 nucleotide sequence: TGTGCCAGCAGCCCCACAGGGTTGAACACTGAAGCTTTCTTT. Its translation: CASSPTGLNTEAFF.

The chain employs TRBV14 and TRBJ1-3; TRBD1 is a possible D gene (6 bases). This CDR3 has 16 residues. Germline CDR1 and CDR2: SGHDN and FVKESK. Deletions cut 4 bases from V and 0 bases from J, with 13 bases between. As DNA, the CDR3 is TGTGCCAGCAGCCCAGACAGGATCAGCTCTGGAAACACCATATATTTT. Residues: CASSPDRISSGNTIYF.

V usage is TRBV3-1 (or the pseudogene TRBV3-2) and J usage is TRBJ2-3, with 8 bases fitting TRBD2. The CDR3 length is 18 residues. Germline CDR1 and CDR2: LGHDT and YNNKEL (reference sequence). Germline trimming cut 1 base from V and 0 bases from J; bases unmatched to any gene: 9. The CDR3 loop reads CASSQGRGASTSTDTQYF. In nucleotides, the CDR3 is TGTGCCAGCAGCCAAGGGCGGGGGGCCAGTACTAGCACAGATACGCAGTATTTT.

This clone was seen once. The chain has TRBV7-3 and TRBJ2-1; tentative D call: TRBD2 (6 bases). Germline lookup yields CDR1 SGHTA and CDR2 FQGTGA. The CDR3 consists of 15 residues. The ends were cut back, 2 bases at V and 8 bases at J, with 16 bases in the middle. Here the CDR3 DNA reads TGTGCCAGCAGCTTAGTAGGCTCCCCGGGGGATGAGCAGTTCTTC. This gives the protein CASSLVGSPGDEQFF.

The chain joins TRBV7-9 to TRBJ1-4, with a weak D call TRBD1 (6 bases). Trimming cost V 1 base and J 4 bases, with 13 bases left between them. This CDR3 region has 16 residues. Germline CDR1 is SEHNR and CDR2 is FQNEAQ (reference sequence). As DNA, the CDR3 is TGTGCCAGCAGCTTAGTCGGGCCAGGGGTTAATGAAAAACTGTTTTTT. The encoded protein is CASSLVGPGVNEKLFF.

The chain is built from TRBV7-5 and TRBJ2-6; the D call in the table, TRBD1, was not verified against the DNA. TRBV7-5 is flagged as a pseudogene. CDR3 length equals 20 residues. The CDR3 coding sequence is TGTGTCAGAAGCTTATTGGGTATGCGGACAGGTATCTCTGGGGCCAACGTCCTGACTTTC. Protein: CVRSLLGMRTGISGANVLTF.